This T cell receptor beta chain came from a study of identifying expanded T cells in peripheral blood. Collection occurred without any documented infections or immune events in donors. Between the trimmed V and J ends, which lost 5 bases and 7 bases, there was a span of 9 bases. The germline gives CDR1 MNHEY, CDR2 SVGAGI. The CDR3 is 12 amino acids. Some clones are missing from TCRdb's copy, which holds only in-frame ones; the method was immunoSEQ multiplex PCR. The sample consists of about 100,000 clones, approximately 88% of them appearing once. Comments on this clone: Its matching antigen is unknown.

Study findings and constraints: Over around two and four weeks, about 16 and 20 clones changed, versus 1.2 between replicates.

V and J are TRBV6-5 and TRBJ1-5, with D unclear. The clonotype was recovered from a person between 18 and 75 years old in good health. Sequencing was carried out using blood. CDR3 DNA sequence: TGTGCCAGCAGTCTCATAAGCCAGCCCCAGCATTTT. It codes for CASSLISQPQHF.